The clone carrying this T cell receptor beta chain occurred a few times. Its specificity is unknown. MiXCR, run by TCRdb on the 5' RACE reads, gives a single entry per CDR3 protein. In the table there are 540,000 or so distinct CDR3 sequences, 20% to 25% of which are singletons. This record comes from a study of identical twins. Study findings and constraints: Analyses of zero insertions could be partly confounded by invariant MAIT and iNKT cells. Twins' surplus sharing was weaker for beta out-of-frame sequences. Memory repertoires showed no such pattern, whereas abundant cord blood beta clonotypes carried fewer insertions.

Every sampled donor was Caucasian and healthy. Trimming left V 0 bases short and J 4 bases short, with 10 bases between. The CDR3 runs to 15 residues. The germline V gene has CDR1 SGHRS and CDR2 YFSETQ. These same data were also listed under a study on yellow fever vaccine responses in identical twins.

What was sequenced was CD4+ T cells sorted from blood. This sequence originates from a woman aged 18-29 years in good health. The chain has TRBV5-1 and TRBJ2-2; D is unclear. DNA for the CDR3: TGCGCCAGCAGCTTGGAAGATCCCGGCACCGGGGAGCTGTTTTTT. Translating gives CASSLEDPGTGELFF.